This T cell receptor (beta chain) came from a study of blood T cell repertoires in COVID-19. Across the whole study: PBMCs, B-cell-depleted T cells, or T cells provided the cDNA or gDNA that made up the material.

V was pared by 0 bases and J by 4 bases, with 6 bases of the junction left unmatched. The germline gives CDR1 SGHRS, CDR2 YFSETQ. The CDR3 totals 15 residues. Authors' processing steps: Estimation of nucleated cell counts was performed using reference gene primer amplification. Assay used: immunoSEQ multiplex PCR; TCRdb lists only in-frame clones, some missing. V and J calls and clone size are given by that table; D and trimming were obtained from the DNA. The sample yields fewer than 250,000 clones, 70% to 90% seen once. The V and J genes are TRBV5-1 and TRBJ2-5; 7 bases agree with TRBD1. This clonotype originated in a woman aged 60 to 75 with active or convalescent COVID-19. Sequenced material: peripheral blood. CDR3 loop: CASSLEGASLETQYF. As DNA, the CDR3 is TGCGCCAGCAGCTTGGAGGGGGCTAGCCTAGAGACCCAGTACTTC. Full variable domain (remainder filled in from reference TRBV5-1 and TRBJ2-5): KAGVTQTPRYLIKTRGQQVTLSCSPISGHRSVSWYQQTPGQGLQFLFEYFSETQRNKGNFPGRFSGRQFSNSRSEMNVSTLELGDSALYLCASSLEGASLETQYFGPGTRLLVL.